This T cell receptor beta chain was retrieved from a study of T-cell memory formation after mild COVID-19. On the study more broadly: TCR clusters were mostly confined to one donor each. Study results and limitations: Contracting clones from day 15 to 85 showed balanced CD4/CD8; later expanders favored CD4+.

This CDR3 is built from 12 residues. Germline V gives CDR1 SEHNR, CDR2 FQNEAQ (reference sequence). Trimming cost V 7 bases and J 8 bases, with 14 bases left between them. On this clonotype: Its antigen is not known.

Using constant-segment primers, 5'RACE produced TCR alpha and TCR beta cDNA libraries carrying sample barcodes and UMIs. One entry per CDR3 protein, called by TCRdb with MiXCR from the 5' RACE reads. The sample lists 200,000 or so distinct CDR3 sequences, around 16% occurring once. This chain connects TRBV7-9 to TRBJ1-1; D is possibly TRBD1 (6 bases). The source of this sequence is an adult woman who had mild COVID-19 (a few samples of this study predate the infection). Cell type and time point are not known. Source material: PBMCs or a T cell subset sorted from them (not recorded which). The CDR3 DNA reads TGTGCCAGCACCCGCGGACAGCAAGAAGCTTTCTTT. Translation: CASTRGQQEAFF.